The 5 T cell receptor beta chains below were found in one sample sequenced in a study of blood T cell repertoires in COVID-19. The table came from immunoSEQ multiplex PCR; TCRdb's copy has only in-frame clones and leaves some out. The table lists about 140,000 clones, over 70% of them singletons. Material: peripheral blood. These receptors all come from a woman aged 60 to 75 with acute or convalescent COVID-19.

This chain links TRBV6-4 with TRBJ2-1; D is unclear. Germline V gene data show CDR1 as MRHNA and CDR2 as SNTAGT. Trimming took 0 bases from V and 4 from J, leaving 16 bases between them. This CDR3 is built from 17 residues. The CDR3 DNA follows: TGTGCCAGCAGTGACTCGGCCCCGACTTCAAGATACAATGAGCAGTTCTTC. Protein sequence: CASSDSAPTSRYNEQFF.

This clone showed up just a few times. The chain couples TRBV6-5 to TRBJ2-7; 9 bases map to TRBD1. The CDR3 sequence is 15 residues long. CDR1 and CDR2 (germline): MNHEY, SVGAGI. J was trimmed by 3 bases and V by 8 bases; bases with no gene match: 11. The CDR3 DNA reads TGTGCCAGCCAGGACGGGACAGGGAGGTACTACGAGCAGTACTTC. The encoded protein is CASQDGTGRYYEQYF.

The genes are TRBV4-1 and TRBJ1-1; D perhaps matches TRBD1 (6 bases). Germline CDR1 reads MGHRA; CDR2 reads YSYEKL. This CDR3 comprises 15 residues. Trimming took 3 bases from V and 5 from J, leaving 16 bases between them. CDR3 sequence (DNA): TGCGCCAGCAGCCACGGTACAGGGAGCCGTACTGAAGCTTTCTTT. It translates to CASSHGTGSRTEAFF.

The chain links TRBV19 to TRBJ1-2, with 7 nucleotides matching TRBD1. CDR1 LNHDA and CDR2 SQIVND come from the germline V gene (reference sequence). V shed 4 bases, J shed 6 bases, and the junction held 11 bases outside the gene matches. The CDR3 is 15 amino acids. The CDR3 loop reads CASSKQGNYMDGYTF. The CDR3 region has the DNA TGTGCCAGTAGTAAACAGGGGAATTACATGGATGGCTACACCTTC.

This CDR3 is CASSGPGGYEQYF. CDR3 DNA: TGCGCCAGCAGCGGGCCGGGGGGCTACGAGCAGTACTTC. This chain joins TRBV5-1 and TRBJ2-7; TRBD2 matches at 7 bases. The J segment lost 3 bases and the V segment lost 4 bases, leaving 4 bases of the junction unmatched. The CDR3 has 13 residues. The germline V gene encodes CDR1 SGHRS and CDR2 YFSETQ.